The rows below give T cell receptor beta chains drawn from one sample of a study of OX40 agonist ivuxolimab in advanced cancers. Generated by immunoSEQ multiplex PCR, the TCRdb table keeps only in-frame clones and is missing some. The sample comprises 60,000 to 85,000 clones, nearly 85% of which are singletons, and over 6% rests with the top ten. The material sequenced was CD4+ or CD8+ T cells sorted from blood, taken in a trial of the OX40 agonist ivuxolimab. These receptors came from an adult with an advanced solid tumor such as melanoma, head and neck, liver or kidney cancer. CDR3s leave out the opening cysteine and the closing phenylalanine or tryptophan. Each record gives: V gene, J gene, CDR3 protein.

>TRBV7-2|TRBJ1-2
ASSLEDRNYGYT
>TRBV28|TRBJ1-1
ASSLAYRGKTNTEAF
>TRBV4-1|TRBJ2-5
ASSFRDSQETQY
>TRBV6-1|TRBJ2-1
ASSEARGTGVF
>TRBV5-4|TRBJ1-2
ASSLARMDGYT
>TRBV7-9|TRBJ2-3
ASSLVMGGADTQY
>TRBV7-3|TRBJ2-1
ASSLNPLNEQF
>TRBV5-1|TRBJ2-5
ASSLEWAETQY
>TRBV27|TRBJ2-7
ASSLSGLAGGGSYEQY
>TRBV6-5|TRBJ1-6
ASSYVHYNSPLH
>TRBV11-1|TRBJ2-1
ASSSSRRGGYNEQF
>TRBV7-2|TRBJ2-2
ASSLGAARVAGELF
>TRBV7-2|TRBJ2-1
ASSGYRGTAYNEQF
>TRBV7-9|-
ASSLARGGPNYEQY
>TRBV5-1|TRBJ1-1
ASNASPGQHTEAF
>TRBV4-3|TRBJ2-7
ASSHQGTSVYEQY
>TRBV18|TRBJ2-7
ASSPGTQRPYEQY
>TRBV6-5|TRBJ2-5
ASSRGDRPQETQY
>TRBV12-5|TRBJ2-7
ASGFLSRTYEQY
>TRBV19|TRBJ2-3
ASSIIRAGGRGDTQY
>TRBV27|TRBJ1-2
ASSSDRGYGYT
>TRBV12-5|TRBJ2-7
ASGLVPGGYEQY
>TRBV7-9|TRBJ2-7
ASSFLQGAGWEQY
>TRBV27|TRBJ1-5
ATRSGDRSNQPQH
>TRBV19|TRBJ1-1
ASSIYETGPNTEAF
>TRBV2|TRBJ2-1
ASSFYNEQF
>TRBV7-9|TRBJ1-2
ASSLSGALPGYGYT
>TRBV5-6|TRBJ2-1
ASSFFQGVYNEQF
>TRBV7-2|TRBJ2-2
ASNLDGRTNTGELF
>TRBV10-3|TRBJ1-3
AISEGGAGNTIY
>TRBV11-2|TRBJ2-1
ASRYTGGDEQF
>TRBV6-6|TRBJ2-1
ASSSTGLYNEQF
>TRBV7-9|-
ASSLSAYEQY
>TRBV9|TRBJ2-1
ASSGGPGQDSYNEQF
>TRBV5-8|TRBJ1-2
ASSLGRAANYGYT
>TRBV5-5|TRBJ1-2
ASSLRNYGYT
>TRBV21-1|TRBJ2-2
ASERSGELF
>TRBV19|TRBJ1-6
ASSIEGRPNSPLH
>TRBV5-1|TRBJ2-2
ASSLAGTGHTGELF
>TRBV11-2|TRBJ1-2
ASSRGQSPDYGYT
>TRBV27|TRBJ1-6
ASSFGRGLSYNSPLH
>TRBV11-3|TRBJ2-1
ASSKGGTGFFNEQF
>TRBV10-3|TRBJ2-7
AISESQVSSYEQY
>TRBV27|TRBJ2-5
ASSLGTPLRETQY
>TRBV6-6|TRBJ2-5
ASTQLARRNQETQY
>TRBV11-3|TRBJ1-1
ASSLDRDRVGLLNTEAF
>TRBV15|TRBJ2-3
ATSRALGMQY
>TRBV7-2|TRBJ2-5
ASSTGQGGWETQY
>TRBV5-4|TRBJ1-1
ASSPLGQSEAF
>TRBV6-5|TRBJ1-1
ASRNWNTEAF
>TRBV28|TRBJ2-2
ASSLGGNTGELF
>TRBV5-4|TRBJ2-5
ASSFNSGAGEETQY
>TRBV30|TRBJ2-7
AWSDRVRYEQY
>TRBV6-1|TRBJ2-7
ASRGYPYEQY
>TRBV6-5|TRBJ2-5
ASSYPGQGRETQY
>TRBV7-9|TRBJ2-4
ASSQDRILAKNIQY